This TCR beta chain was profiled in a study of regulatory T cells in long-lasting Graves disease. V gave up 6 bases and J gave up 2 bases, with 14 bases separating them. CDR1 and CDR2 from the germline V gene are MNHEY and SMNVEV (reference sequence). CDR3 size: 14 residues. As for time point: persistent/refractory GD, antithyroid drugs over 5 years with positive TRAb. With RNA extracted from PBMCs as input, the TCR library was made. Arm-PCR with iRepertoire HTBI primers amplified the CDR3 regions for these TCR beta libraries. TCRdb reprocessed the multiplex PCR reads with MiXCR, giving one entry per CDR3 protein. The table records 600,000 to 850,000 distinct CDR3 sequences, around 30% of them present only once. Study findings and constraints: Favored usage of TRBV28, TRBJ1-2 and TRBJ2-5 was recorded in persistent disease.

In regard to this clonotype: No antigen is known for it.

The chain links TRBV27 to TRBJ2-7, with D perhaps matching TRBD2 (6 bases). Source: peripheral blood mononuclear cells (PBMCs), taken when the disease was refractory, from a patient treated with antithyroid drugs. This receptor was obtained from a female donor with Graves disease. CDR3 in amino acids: CASRPGLIPYEQYF. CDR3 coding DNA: TGTGCCAGCAGGCCCGGACTAATACCCTACGAGCAGTACTTC.